This entry concerns a single TCR beta chain. This sample is part of a study of cytomegalovirus exposure and HLA in healthy donors. This PCR relied on a set of 60 Vbeta primers and 13 Jbeta primers. The assay was immunoSEQ multiplex PCR, and TCRdb's table has in-frame clones only and misses some. Among about 140,000 clones listed, roughly 73% were seen once. J was trimmed by 3 bases and V by 0 bases; bases with no gene match: 15. Per germline, CDR1 LNHNV and CDR2 YYDKDF (reference sequence). The CDR3 spans 19 residues. Sequenced sample: PBMCs. This sequence originates from a man between 18 and 35 years old in good health and CMV-seropositive. V and J are TRBV15 and TRBJ2-7, with 9 bases matching TRBD1. CDR3 protein: CATSRDRGTGLLPYYEQYF. The CDR3 region has the DNA TGTGCCACCAGCAGAGATCGTGGGACAGGGCTCCTCCCCTACTACGAGCAGTACTTC.